A single sample gave rise to the 18 T cell receptor beta chains below, sequenced in a study of OX40 agonist ivuxolimab in advanced cancers. Produced via immunoSEQ multiplex PCR; TCRdb's table is partial and in-frame only. Altogether around 100,000 clones are present, around 93% being singletons, with the ten largest covering about 0.49%. The sequencing used CD4+ or CD8+ T cells sorted from blood, collected in a trial of the OX40 agonist ivuxolimab. Receptor source: an adult with an advanced solid tumor such as melanoma, head and neck, liver or kidney cancer.

The rearrangement joins TRBV11-3 to TRBJ2-7; D perhaps matches TRBD1 (5 bases). The CDR3 has 12 amino acids. Trimming cost V 10 bases and J 2 bases, with 12 bases left between them. Germline V CDR1 and CDR2: SGHNT, YENEEA. CDR3: CANQGKPYEQYF. The CDR3 DNA reads as TGTGCCAACCAGGGAAAACCCTACGAGCAGTACTTC.

The chain recombines TRBV7-2 with TRBJ1-2; 8 bases fit TRBD1. This CDR3 is 15 amino acids long. Trimming cost V 4 bases and J 5 bases; bases outside gene matches: 9. Germline V gene lookup returns CDR1 SGHTA and CDR2 FQGNSA. The CDR3 region is CASSSNQGALYGYTF. The DNA of the CDR3 is TGTGCCAGCAGCTCTAACCAGGGGGCCTTATATGGCTACACCTTC. Based on the CDR3 plus reference TRBV7-2 and TRBJ1-2, the full variable domain is GAGVSQSPSNKVTEKGKDVELRCDPISGHTALYWYRQSLGQGLEFLIYFQGNSAPDKSGLPSDRFSAERTGGSVSTLTIQRTQQEDSAVYLCASSSNQGALYGYTFGSGTRLTVV.

CDR3 sequence reads: CASSYRAAQETQYF. Written as DNA, the CDR3 is TGTGCCAGCAGTTACCGGGCCGCACAAGAGACCCAGTACTTC. V and J are TRBV27 and TRBJ2-5; D not resolved. Trimming stripped 4 bases from V and 2 bases from J, with 11 bases between. This CDR3 has 14 amino acids. CDR1 and CDR2 (germline): MNHEY, SMNVEV (reference sequence).

The CDR3 coding sequence is TGCAGCGCCCAGGGACAGGGGGGCCACGAGCAGTACTTC. Protein sequence: CSAQGQGGHEQYF. The chain has TRBV29-1 and TRBJ2-7; 11 bases are shared with TRBD1. V dropped 7 bases and J dropped 5; count of bases not matched to a gene: 7. The CDR3 extends over 13 amino acids. The germline V gene has CDR1 SQVTM and CDR2 ANQGSEA.

This clone was observed once. This chain connects TRBV9 to TRBJ2-3; 7 bases agree with TRBD1. Germline trimming cut 5 bases from V and 4 bases from J; bases unmatched to any gene: 7. Germline CDR1 and CDR2: SGDLS and YYNGEE. CDR3 length: 14 amino acids. As DNA, the CDR3 is TGTGCCAGCAGTACAGGGGTTGGAGCAGATACGCAGTATTTT. This translates into CASSTGVGADTQYF.

This clone was counted once. This chain joins TRBV9 and TRBJ1-6, with 10 bases lining up with TRBD1. Germline values: CDR1 SGDLS, CDR2 YYNGEE. The CDR3 extends over 17 amino acids. Trimming removed 2 bases from V and 7 bases from J; junction bases left unmatched: 9. The chain's CDR3 is CASSVDLGQGGNSPLHF. In DNA form, the CDR3 reads TGTGCCAGCAGCGTGGACCTAGGACAGGGGGGAAATTCACCCCTCCACTTT.

The chain is built from TRBV7-9 and TRBJ1-1; 7 bases are shared with TRBD1. Germline V gene lookup returns CDR1 SEHNR and CDR2 FQNEAQ (reference sequence). Trimming at V came to 9 bases and at J to 2 bases, leaving 6 bases not matched to a gene. The CDR3 sequence is 13 residues long. The CDR3 here is CASSGQPNTEAFF. CDR3 DNA sequence: TGTGCCAGTTCGGGACAGCCCAACACTGAAGCTTTCTTT.

The V and J genes are TRBV6-6 and TRBJ1-5; D is unclear. The ends were cut back, 4 bases at V and 2 bases at J, with 12 bases in the middle. The germline V gene has CDR1 MNHNY and CDR2 SVGAGI (reference sequence). The CDR3 is 15 residues long. CDR3 sequence reads: CASSFLGDRNQPQHF. DNA of the CDR3: TGTGCCAGCAGTTTCTTGGGAGACCGCAATCAGCCCCAGCATTTT.

This sequence joins TRBV7-9 and TRBJ2-7; D unclear. The CDR3 totals 11 residues. Germline CDR1 is SEHNR and CDR2 is FQNEAQ (reference sequence). Trimming removed 5 bases from V and 4 bases from J, with 6 bases in between. CDR3 bases: TGTGCCAGCAGCCCCCAGTACGAGCAGTACTTC. Translated: CASSPQYEQYF.

This chain uses TRBV5-8 with TRBJ2-7, with 10 positions matching TRBD1. Germline trimming cut 3 bases from V and 4 bases from J; bases unmatched to any gene: 4. This CDR3 comprises 14 residues. Germline CDR1 reads SGHTS; CDR2 reads YDEGEE. The CDR3 protein is CASSSRDRGYEQYF. The CDR3 region has the DNA TGTGCCAGCAGCTCCCGGGACAGGGGTTACGAGCAGTACTTC.

The chain joins TRBV11-2 to TRBJ2-7, with 8 nucleotides matching TRBD1. Germline trimming cut 5 bases from V and 5 bases from J; bases unmatched to any gene: 8. CDR1 is SGHAT, CDR2 FQNNGV, per germline. The CDR3 runs to 14 residues. CDR3 in DNA: TGTGCCAGCAGCACTCGGACAGGGAAGAACGAGCAGTACTTC. Translation: CASSTRTGKNEQYF.

The V call is TRBV6-5, the J call TRBJ2-3; weak D call: TRBD1 (6 bases). V lost 2 bases, J lost 2 bases, and 11 bases lay in between. The CDR3 consists of 15 residues. The germline gives CDR1 MNHEY, CDR2 SVGAGI. The CDR3 spells CASSYTGLLTDTQYF. The CDR3, as DNA: TGTGCCAGCAGTTACACAGGGCTTCTCACAGATACGCAGTATTTT.

V gene TRBV18 combines with J gene TRBJ2-3; D unclear. The CDR3 extends over 13 amino acids. Germline-derived CDR1 and CDR2 are KGHSH and LQKENI. Trimming took off 0 bases at V and 6 bases at J, with 7 bases between the two ends. The CDR3 DNA sequence: TGTGCCAGCTCACCACCGGGTGGGGATACGCAGTATTTT. The encoded protein is CASSPPGGDTQYF.

The chain couples TRBV5-1 to TRBJ2-7, with TRBD1 matching over 9 bases. Germline V gene sequence: CDR1 SGHRS, CDR2 YFSETQ. The CDR3 has 14 residues. The trim removed 5 bases at V and 5 bases at J, leaving 8 bases unmatched. CDR3 amino acids: CASRRTTGGNEQYF. The CDR3 DNA is TGCGCCAGCAGGCGTACAACAGGGGGCAACGAGCAGTACTTC.

This chain joins TRBV6-1 and TRBJ2-7; TRBD1 might be the D (6 bases). This CDR3 is 13 amino acids long. The V gene lost 7 bases and the J gene lost 2 bases, with 12 bases spanning the gap. The germline V gene has CDR1 MNHNS and CDR2 SASEGT. The CDR3 coding sequence is TGTGCCAGCATTCCGCCAGGGGCCTACGAGCAGTACTTC. Its translation: CASIPPGAYEQYF.

The rearrangement links TRBV11-3 to TRBJ2-4, with 7 nucleotides matching TRBD1. Looked up from germline, CDR1 is SGHNT and CDR2 is YENEEA. V lost 5 bases to trimming and J lost 0 bases; unmatched junction nucleotides: 7. This CDR3 spans 16 amino acids. DNA of the CDR3: TGTGCCAGCAGCCCACCGGGACAGATAGCCAAAAACATTCAGTACTTC. Residues: CASSPPGQIAKNIQYF.

CDR3 sequence: CASSLAGQGDVYGYTF. Here the CDR3 DNA reads TGTGCCAGCAGCTTAGCGGGACAGGGTGATGTCTATGGCTACACCTTC. The rearrangement joins TRBV7-2 to TRBJ1-2, with 9 positions matching TRBD1. CDR1 SGHTA and CDR2 FQGNSA come from the germline V gene. V lost 0 bases to trimming and J lost 4 bases; unmatched junction nucleotides: 6. This CDR3 contains 16 residues.

This chain links TRBV18 with TRBJ2-5, with D tentatively TRBD1 (6 bases). Trimming removed 6 bases at V and 5 bases at J, with 19 bases between. The CDR3 contains 15 residues. Germline CDR1 and CDR2: KGHSH and LQKENI. As DNA, the CDR3 is TGTGCCAGCTCCCCTAGGAAGTCCCAGGGGGAGACCCAGTACTTC. Amino acids: CASSPRKSQGETQYF.